These 26 T cell receptor beta chains came from one sample sequenced in a study of regulatory T cells in long-lasting Graves disease (TCRdb year 2021). The method was multiplex PCR. The data were produced on an Illumina HiSeq 4000. CDR3 regions were amplified by Arm-PCR with iRepertoire HTBI primers to construct TCR beta libraries. TCRdb trimmed public reads at Q25 via fastp, called clones via MiXCR and kept in-frame beta chains. Identical CDR3 protein sequences are pooled into one entry, listed with their most common genes and DNA. This sample lists around 480,000 distinct CDR3 sequences; roughly 15% were detected once. 12% of the sample is taken by the ten largest. The intended sense of this specimen's time point label: newly diagnosed GD, antithyroid drugs for less than 3 months. RNA was extracted from PBMCs in TRIzol for both TCR sequencing and RNA sequencing. These data were also filed under a second study, of T cells in Graves' hyperthyroidism and ophthalmopathy.

Sequencing was performed on peripheral blood mononuclear cells (PBMCs), taken at new diagnosis, from a patient treated with antithyroid drugs. The receptors stem from a man aged 35 to 55 with Graves disease. Donor details come from another sample of the same person, matched by shared clones.

The V and J genes are TRBV7-9 and TRBJ1-4; a weak D match, TRBD1 (5 bases). V lost 5 bases to trimming and J lost 8 bases, with 15 bases between them. Germline CDR1 is SEHNR and CDR2 is FQNEAQ (reference sequence). This CDR3 region has 14 residues. CDR3 residues: CASSPGPGGEKLFF. Written as DNA, the CDR3 is TGTGCCAGCAGCCCGGGCCCCGGGGGAGAAAAACTGTTTTTT.

This clonotype was recorded at least ten times. This chain joins TRBV5-1 and TRBJ2-5; D call uncertain. V was clipped by 0 bases and J by 0 bases, with 6 bases between them. CDR1 is SGHRS, CDR2 YFSETQ, per germline. The CDR3 is made up of 14 amino acids. CDR3 DNA: TGCGCCAGCAGCTTGGAACACCACCAAGAGACCCAGTACTTC. This gives the protein CASSLEHHQETQYF.

Notes on this clonotype: Compared with germline, one end of the junction differs, possibly owing to a read error. V usage is TRBV6-2 or TRBV6-3 and J usage is TRBJ1-1; D not resolved. The CDR3 totals 13 residues. In germline, CDR1 is MNHEY, CDR2 SVGEGT. CDR3 sequence: CASSYMMKTEAFF. DNA for the CDR3: TGTGCCAGCAGTTATATGATGAAGACTGAAGCTTTCTTT.

In its sample, this clonotype was seen many times. The chain carries TRBV28 and TRBJ2-5; D possibly corresponds to TRBD2 (7 bases). Deletions cut 6 bases from V and 2 bases from J, with 16 bases between. This CDR3 has 15 amino acids. The V gene's germline CDR1 is MDHEN and CDR2 SYDVKM. In DNA form, the CDR3 reads TGTGCCAGCAGCCCAACAGGGAGGGGACAAGAGACCCAGTACTTC. The encoded protein is CASSPTGRGQETQYF.

This clonotype was observed many times. CDR3 sequence: CASGYLIEQFF. In DNA, the CDR3 is TGTGCCAGCGGATACCTAATTGAGCAGTTCTTC. The chain is built from TRBV28 and TRBJ2-1; D uncertain. The CDR3 has 11 amino acids. V was clipped by 8 bases and J by 9 bases, with 11 bases between them. CDR1 is MDHEN and CDR2 is SYDVKM in the germline V gene.

The chain recombines TRBV27 with TRBJ2-3, with a tentative D call TRBD2 (5 bases). This CDR3 contains 12 residues. The V gene's germline CDR1 is MNHEY and CDR2 SMNVEV (reference sequence). Trimming left V 3 bases short and J 6 bases short, with 7 bases between. The CDR3 sequence is CASSFPGDTQYF. CDR3 DNA: TGTGCCAGCAGTTTCCCGGGGGATACGCAGTATTTT.

This clonotype was counted only a few times. The genes are TRBV7-6 and TRBJ1-5; possible D gene TRBD1, 6 bases. CDR3 length equals 14 residues. CDR1 SGHVS and CDR2 FNYEAQ come from the germline V gene. Trimming removed 1 base from V and 5 bases from J, with 9 bases in between. The CDR3: CASSLGGADQPQHF. The CDR3 nucleotides are TGTGCCAGCAGCTTAGGGGGGGCTGATCAGCCCCAGCATTTT.

A few counts support this clonotype. The gene calls are TRBV3-1 and TRBJ2-5; 8 bases are a match to TRBD2. The CDR3 is 15 amino acids. The germline V gene encodes CDR1 LGHDT and CDR2 YNNKEL (reference sequence). The J segment lost 4 bases and the V segment lost 0 bases, leaving 4 bases of the junction unmatched. DNA of the CDR3: TGTGCCAGCAGCCAAGATGCGCGGGAGGTAGAGACCCAGTACTTC. It is translated as CASSQDAREVETQYF.

In this sample, this clonotype turned up many times. The chain recombines TRBV3-1 with TRBJ2-2; D is unclear. Trimming pared 2 bases from V and 3 bases from J, leaving 7 bases between. The CDR3 is 14 amino acids. Germline CDR1 is LGHDT and CDR2 is YNNKEL (reference sequence). As DNA, the CDR3 is TGTGCCAGCAGCCAATTTCCATACACCGGGGAGCTGTTTTTT. This encodes CASSQFPYTGELFF.

Comments on this clonotype: A much more abundant neighbour one base away suggests this may be a read error. The V call is TRBV5-1, the J call TRBJ1-1; D uncertain. CDR3 length: 13 amino acids. V shed 3 bases and J shed 6 bases, with 12 bases lying between them. Germline-derived CDR1 and CDR2 are SGHRS and YFSETQ. CDR3 sequence reads: CASSSSNGPEAFF. The CDR3, as DNA: TGCGCCAGCAGCTCATCGAACGGACCTGAAGCTTTCTTT.

This clonotype came up many times. V and J are TRBV6-2 or TRBV6-3 and TRBJ2-1; D remains ambiguous. Trimming took 4 bases from V and 0 from J, leaving 4 bases between them. Germline lookup yields CDR1 MNHEY and CDR2 SVGEGT. This CDR3 has 13 residues. CDR3 sequence (DNA): TGTGCCAGCAGTTTTGGCTCCTACAATGAGCAGTTCTTC. Its translation is CASSFGSYNEQFF.

This clonotype occurred many times. This chain uses TRBV2 with TRBJ2-7, with 7 bases lining up with TRBD2. This CDR3 contains 12 residues. Germline trimming cut 8 bases from V and 3 bases from J; bases unmatched to any gene: 4. In germline, CDR1 is SNHLY, CDR2 FYNNEI. The CDR3 loop is CASGAGSYEQYF. DNA for the CDR3: TGTGCCAGCGGAGCGGGAAGCTACGAGCAGTACTTC. Together with reference TRBV2 and TRBJ2-7, the CDR3 gives the full variable domain: EPEVTQTPSHQVTQMGQEVILRCVPISNHLYFYWYRQILGQKVEFLVSFYNNEISEKSEIFDDQFSVERPDGSNFTLKIRSTKLEDSAMYFCASGAGSYEQYFGPGTRLTVT.

The J gene is TRBJ2-1, the V gene TRBV10-3; 7 bases line up with TRBD2. V was pared by 10 bases and J by 5 bases, with 11 bases of the junction left unmatched. Looked up from germline, CDR1 is ENHRY and CDR2 is SYGVKD. CDR3 length equals 14 residues. CDR3 in amino acids: CATREAGTNNEQFF. CDR3 in DNA: TGTGCCACCCGCGAAGCGGGAACAAACAATGAGCAGTTCTTC.

The V and J genes are TRBV5-8 and TRBJ2-5; 12 bases agree with TRBD2. The length of the CDR3 is 16 residues. Germline V lookup: CDR1 SGHTS, CDR2 YDEGEE. V shed 1 base, J shed 5 bases, and the junction held 6 bases outside the gene matches. CDR3 bases: TGTGCCAGCAGCTTGCGACTAGCGGGAGAGCGGGAGACCCAGTACTTC. This codes for CASSLRLAGERETQYF. Full variable domain (missing parts from reference TRBV5-8 and TRBJ2-5): EAGVTQSPTHLIKTRGQQATLRCSPISGHTSVYWYQQALGLGLQFLLWYDEGEERNRGNFPPRFSGRQFPNYSSELNVNALELEDSALYLCASSLRLAGERETQYFGPGTRLLVL.

The gene calls are TRBV20-1 and TRBJ2-2; 9 bases are shared with TRBD1. V shed 6 bases, J shed 4 bases, and the junction held 6 bases outside the gene matches. CDR1 and CDR2 from the germline V gene are DFQATT and SNEGSKA (reference sequence). The CDR3 covers 14 residues. CDR3 in DNA: TGCAGTGCCCCGGGACAGGGAGTCACCGGGGAGCTGTTTTTT. Its translation: CSAPGQGVTGELFF.

This clonotype was detected ten times or more. This chain links TRBV28 with TRBJ2-3; 8 positions match TRBD2. The ends lost 4 bases at V and 0 bases at J; junction bases unmatched: 6. CDR1 is MDHEN and CDR2 is SYDVKM in the germline V gene. The CDR3 is 16 residues long. DNA for the CDR3: TGTGCCAGCAGTTCCCCGGGGGGGGCTAGCACAGATACGCAGTATTTT. Translated, it gives CASSSPGGASTDTQYF.

A note on this clonotype: A read error is the likely source, as a far larger clone sits one nucleotide away. The chain recombines TRBV12-3 or TRBV12-4 with TRBJ2-5; 9 nucleotides agree with TRBD1. V trimming: 9 bases; J trimming: 11 bases; junction bases outside the gene matches: 10. The CDR3 is made up of 12 amino acids. CDR3 DNA sequence: TGTGCCAGTTCGACAGGGGGTGACGGGCAGTACTTC. This gives the protein CASSTGGDGQYF.

This clonotype turned up a few times. Mismatch with germline at one junction end may stem from a read error. V usage is TRBV3-1 and J usage is TRBJ1-5; no definite D call. The length of the CDR3 is 15 residues. Germline V gene data show CDR1 as LGHDT and CDR2 as YNNKEL (reference sequence). CDR3 region: CTSSQDFGSNQPQHF. The CDR3 DNA follows: TGTACCAGCAGCCAAGATTTCGGCAGTAATCAGCCCCAGCATTTT. The full variable domain, in which reference TRBV3-1 and TRBJ1-5 provide the parts outside the CDR3, is DTAVSQTPKYLVTQMGNDKSIKCEQNLGHDTMYWYKQDSKKFLKIMFSYNNKELIINETVPNRFSPKSPDKAHLNLHINSLELGDSAVYFCTSSQDFGSNQPQHFGDGTRLSIL.

This chain uses TRBV5-1 with TRBJ2-1; 8 bases are a match to TRBD1. Germline V gene lookup returns CDR1 SGHRS and CDR2 YFSETQ. V lost 3 bases, J lost 9 bases, and 11 bases stayed unmatched. The CDR3 has 15 residues. Here the CDR3 DNA reads TGCGCCAGCAGCTACAGAGCCTCAGGGGGCGGTGAGCAGTTCTTC. Amino acid sequence: CASSYRASGGGEQFF.

As regards this clonotype: A much larger clone lies one base from this, so it may be a read error. This chain links TRBV30 with TRBJ1-1, with D maybe TRBD1 (6 bases). The germline V and J ends were trimmed by 8 bases and 1 base, with 14 bases remaining between them. Germline V gene data show CDR1 as GTSNPN and CDR2 as SVGIG (reference sequence). The CDR3 sequence is 13 residues long. Written as DNA, the CDR3 is TGTGCCACAGAGGCAGGGGCGAACACTGAAGCTTTCTTT. Its protein is CATEAGANTEAFF.

This clonotype appeared many times. The chain recombines TRBV7-9 with TRBJ1-1; 9 bases are shared with TRBD1. The CDR3 runs 15 residues. CDR1 and CDR2 from the germline V gene are SEHNR and FQNEAQ (reference sequence). The J segment lost 0 bases and the V segment lost 5 bases, leaving 4 bases of the junction unmatched. The CDR3 DNA reads TGTGCCAGCAGCACCGGACAGGGGCTGAACACTGAAGCTTTCTTT. Protein sequence: CASSTGQGLNTEAFF.

At least ten counts were recorded for this clonotype. This sequence joins TRBV2 and TRBJ2-1, with D perhaps matching TRBD1 (5 bases). The CDR3 has 14 residues. V lost 6 bases to trimming and J lost 0 bases, with 9 bases between them. Germline assignment: CDR1 SNHLY and CDR2 FYNNEI. The CDR3 region is CASRTDRSYNEQFF. DNA of the CDR3: TGTGCCAGCAGGACAGACCGCTCCTACAATGAGCAGTTCTTC.

This clonotype came up many times. The rearrangement joins TRBV12-3 or TRBV12-4 to TRBJ2-3; D assignment may be TRBD1 or TRBD2 (5 bases each). The CDR3 spans 14 residues. V shed 3 bases and J shed 4 bases, with 11 bases lying between them. As DNA, the CDR3 is TGTGCCAGCAGTTTGTTGGGGCGGGCAGATACGCAGTATTTT. Encoded protein: CASSLLGRADTQYF.

The chain joins TRBV20-1 to TRBJ2-7; 10 bases map to TRBD2. V shed 0 bases, J shed 2 bases, and the junction held 1 base outside the gene matches. The CDR3 spans 14 residues. Germline CDR1 and CDR2: DFQATT and SNEGSKA (reference sequence). The CDR3, as DNA: TGCAGTGCTAGAGATGGGACTAGCGCCTACGAGCAGTACTTC. It specifies CSARDGTSAYEQYF.

The table lists this clonotype with a few counts. This chain connects TRBV5-4 to TRBJ2-7; 8 nucleotides align to TRBD1. This CDR3 has 15 amino acids. Trimming cost V 2 bases and J 3 bases; bases outside gene matches: 7. Germline V lookup: CDR1 SGHNT, CDR2 YYREEE (reference sequence). This CDR3 is CASSFPAGQGYEQYF. The DNA of the CDR3 is TGTGCCAGCAGCTTTCCCGCAGGACAGGGCTACGAGCAGTACTTC.

This clonotype was counted ten times or more. J is TRBJ2-3 and V is TRBV20-1; possible D gene TRBD1, 6 bases. The CDR3 is 15 residues long. V was clipped by 5 bases and J by 4 bases, with 19 bases between them. The germline V gene has CDR1 DFQATT and CDR2 SNEGSKA (reference sequence). CDR3 nucleotides: TGCAGTGCTCCTGGTAATAGCAGGGGATCAGATACGCAGTATTTT. Amino acid sequence: CSAPGNSRGSDTQYF.